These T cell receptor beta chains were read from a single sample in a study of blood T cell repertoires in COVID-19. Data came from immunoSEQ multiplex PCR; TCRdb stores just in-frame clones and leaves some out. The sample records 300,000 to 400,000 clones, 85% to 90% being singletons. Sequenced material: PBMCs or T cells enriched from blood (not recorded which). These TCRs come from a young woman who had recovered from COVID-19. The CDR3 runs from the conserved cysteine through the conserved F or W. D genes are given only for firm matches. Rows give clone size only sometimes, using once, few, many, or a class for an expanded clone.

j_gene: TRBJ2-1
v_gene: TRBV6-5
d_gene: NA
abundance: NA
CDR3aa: CASSLFSPRFF
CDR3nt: TGTGCCAGCAGTTTGTTCTCCCCCCGGTTCTTC

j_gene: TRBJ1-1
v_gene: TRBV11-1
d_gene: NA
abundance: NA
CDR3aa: CASSLRETTEAFF
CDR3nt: TGTGCCAGCAGCTTAAGGGAGACCACTGAAGCTTTCTTT

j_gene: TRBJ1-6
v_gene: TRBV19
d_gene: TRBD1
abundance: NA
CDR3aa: CASSGGTGDSPLHF
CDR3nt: TGTGCCAGTAGTGGAGGGACAGGGGATTCACCCCTCCACTTT

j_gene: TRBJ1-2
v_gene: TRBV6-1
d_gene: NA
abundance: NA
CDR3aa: CASSEGLRGYTF
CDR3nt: TGTGCCAGCAGTGAAGGACTACGGGGCTACACCTTC

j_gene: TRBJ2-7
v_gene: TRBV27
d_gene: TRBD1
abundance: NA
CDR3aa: CASSTDRRWDEQYF
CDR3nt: TGTGCCAGCAGTACGGACAGGCGGTGGGATGAGCAGTACTTC

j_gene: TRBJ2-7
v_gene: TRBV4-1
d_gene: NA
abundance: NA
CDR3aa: CASSKQGPYEQYF
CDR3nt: TGCGCCAGCAGCAAGCAGGGCCCCTACGAGCAGTACTTC

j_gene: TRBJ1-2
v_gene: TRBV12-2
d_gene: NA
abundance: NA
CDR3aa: CASRSFPGQAYGYTF
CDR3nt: TGTGCAAGTCGCTCATTTCCGGGACAGGCGTATGGCTACACCTTC

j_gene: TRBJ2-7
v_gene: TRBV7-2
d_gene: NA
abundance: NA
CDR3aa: CASSLGSGLRTYEQYF
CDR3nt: TGTGCCAGCAGCTTAGGATCGGGGTTACGGACCTACGAGCAGTACTTC

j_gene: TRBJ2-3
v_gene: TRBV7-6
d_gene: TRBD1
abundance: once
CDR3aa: CASSSEDRGTQYF
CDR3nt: TGTGCCAGCAGCTCAGAAGACAGGGGTACGCAGTATTTT

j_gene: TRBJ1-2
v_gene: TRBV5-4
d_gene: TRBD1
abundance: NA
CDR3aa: CASSADRPYGYTF
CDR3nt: TGTGCCAGCAGCGCGGACAGGCCCTATGGCTACACCTTC

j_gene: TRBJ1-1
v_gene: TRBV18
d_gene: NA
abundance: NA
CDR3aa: CASSPTHGETEAFF
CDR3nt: TGTGCCAGCTCACCTACCCACGGGGAGACTGAAGCTTTCTTT

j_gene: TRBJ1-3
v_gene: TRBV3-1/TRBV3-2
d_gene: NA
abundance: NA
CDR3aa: CASSQGSGGLSGNTIYF
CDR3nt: TGTGCCAGCAGCCAAGGATCAGGAGGTCTCTCTGGAAACACCATATATTTT

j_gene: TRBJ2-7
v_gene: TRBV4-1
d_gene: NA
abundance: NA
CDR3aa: CASSQGDNYEQYF
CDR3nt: TGCGCCAGCAGCCAAGGAGACAACTACGAGCAGTACTTC

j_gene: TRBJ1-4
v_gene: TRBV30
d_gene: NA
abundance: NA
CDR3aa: CAWILEQASLNEKLFF
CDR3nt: TGTGCCTGGATCCTAGAACAGGCCTCATTGAATGAAAAACTGTTTTTT

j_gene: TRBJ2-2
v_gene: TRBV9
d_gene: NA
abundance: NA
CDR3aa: CASSVGGNTGELFF
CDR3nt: TGTGCCAGCAGCGTAGGAGGGAACACCGGGGAGCTGTTTTTT

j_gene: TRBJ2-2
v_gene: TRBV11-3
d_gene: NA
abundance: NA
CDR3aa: CASNPGGAGELFF
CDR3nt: TGTGCCAGCAACCCCGGCGGGGCCGGGGAGCTGTTTTTT

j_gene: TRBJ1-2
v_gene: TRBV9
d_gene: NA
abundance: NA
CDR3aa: CASSVSPMVVGYTF
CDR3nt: TGTGCCAGCAGCGTAAGCCCCATGGTTGTCGGCTACACCTTC

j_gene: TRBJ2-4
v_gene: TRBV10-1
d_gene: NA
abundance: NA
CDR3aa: CASSDRVTKNIQYF
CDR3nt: TGCGCCAGCAGTGACAGGGTAACCAAAAACATTCAGTACTTC

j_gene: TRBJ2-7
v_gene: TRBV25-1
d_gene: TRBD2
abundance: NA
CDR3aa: CAASSSGSYEQYF
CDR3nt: TGTGCCGCTTCCTCTAGCGGGAGCTACGAGCAGTACTTC

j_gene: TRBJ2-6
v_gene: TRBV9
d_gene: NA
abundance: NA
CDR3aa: CASSSRGANSGANVLTF
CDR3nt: TGTGCCAGCAGCTCAAGGGGTGCTAACTCTGGGGCCAACGTCCTGACTTTC

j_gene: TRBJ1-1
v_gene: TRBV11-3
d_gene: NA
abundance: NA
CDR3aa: CASSLALPETMNTEAFF
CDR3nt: TGTGCCAGCAGCTTAGCGTTGCCAGAGACAATGAACACTGAAGCTTTCTTT

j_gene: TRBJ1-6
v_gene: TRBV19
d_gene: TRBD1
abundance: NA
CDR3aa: CASSAVRGTVASYNSPLHF
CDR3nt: TGTGCCAGTAGTGCGGTCAGAGGGACAGTGGCCTCCTATAATTCACCCCTCCACTTT

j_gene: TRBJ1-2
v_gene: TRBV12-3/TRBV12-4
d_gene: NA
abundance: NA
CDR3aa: CASSLARGYGYTF
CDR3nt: TGTGCCAGCAGTTTAGCGCGGGGCTATGGCTACACCTTC

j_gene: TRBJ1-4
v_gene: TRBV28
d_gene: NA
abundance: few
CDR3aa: CASSPRLRGNEKLFF
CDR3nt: TGTGCCAGCAGTCCCCGACTACGAGGCAATGAAAAACTGTTTTTT

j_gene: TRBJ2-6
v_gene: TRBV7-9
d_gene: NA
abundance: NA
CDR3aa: CASSLGQGAGANVLTF
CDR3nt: TGTGCCAGCAGCTTAGGCCAGGGCGCGGGGGCCAACGTCCTGACTTTC

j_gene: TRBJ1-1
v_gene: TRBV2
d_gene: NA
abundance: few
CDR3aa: CATPGPGTEAFF
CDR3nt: TGTGCCACCCCTGGGCCTGGCACTGAAGCTTTCTTT

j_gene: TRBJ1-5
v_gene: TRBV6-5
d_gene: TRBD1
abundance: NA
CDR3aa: CASKRTGVGNQPQHF
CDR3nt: TGTGCCAGCAAGAGAACAGGGGTGGGCAATCAGCCCCAGCATTTT

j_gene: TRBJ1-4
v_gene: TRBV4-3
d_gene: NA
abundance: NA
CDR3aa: CASSQDRALRGEKLFF
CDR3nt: TGCGCCAGCAGCCAAGATAGGGCCCTAAGGGGTGAAAAACTGTTTTTT

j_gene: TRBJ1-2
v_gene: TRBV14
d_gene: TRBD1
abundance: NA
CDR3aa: CASSQGPPTGGGYYGYTF
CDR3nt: TGTGCCAGCAGCCAAGGCCCCCCGACAGGGGGCGGCTACTATGGCTACACCTTC

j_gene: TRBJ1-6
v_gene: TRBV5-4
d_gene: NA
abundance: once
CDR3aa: CASSLRLTGSSYNSPLHF
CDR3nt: TGTGCCAGCAGCCTACGATTGACAGGAAGCTCCTATAATTCACCCCTCCACTTT

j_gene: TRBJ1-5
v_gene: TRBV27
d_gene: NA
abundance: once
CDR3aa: CASSLRGLVGQPQHF
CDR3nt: TGTGCCAGCAGTTTAAGAGGGTTAGTAGGTCAGCCCCAGCATTTT

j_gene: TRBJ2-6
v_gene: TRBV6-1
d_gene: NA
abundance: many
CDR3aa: CASSDNTDSFLSGANVLTF
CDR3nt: TGTGCCAGCAGTGACAATACAGACAGTTTCCTCTCTGGGGCCAACGTCCTGACTTTC

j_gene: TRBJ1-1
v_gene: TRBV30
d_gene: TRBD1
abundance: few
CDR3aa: CAWLGTGGEAFF
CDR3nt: TGTGCCTGGCTTGGGACAGGGGGTGAAGCTTTCTTT

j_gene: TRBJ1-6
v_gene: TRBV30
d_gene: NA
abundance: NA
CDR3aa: CAWEDSGNSPLHF
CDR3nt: TGTGCCTGGGAGGACAGCGGTAATTCACCCCTCCACTTT

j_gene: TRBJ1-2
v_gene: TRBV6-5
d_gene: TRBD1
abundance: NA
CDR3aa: CASSPDRNYGYTF
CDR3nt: TGTGCCAGCAGCCCGGACAGGAACTATGGCTACACCTTC

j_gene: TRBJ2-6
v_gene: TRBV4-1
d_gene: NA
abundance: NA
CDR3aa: CASSSRSSGANVLTF
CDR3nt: TGCGCCAGCAGCTCTCGGAGCTCTGGGGCCAACGTCCTGACTTTC

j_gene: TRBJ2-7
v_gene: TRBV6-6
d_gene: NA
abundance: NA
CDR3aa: CASSSGQTYEQYF
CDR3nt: TGTGCCAGCAGTTCCGGACAGACCTACGAGCAGTACTTC

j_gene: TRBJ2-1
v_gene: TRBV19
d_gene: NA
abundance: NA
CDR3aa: CATSVGGSGYNEQFF
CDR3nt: TGTGCCACCAGTGTCGGGGGATCGGGTTACAATGAGCAGTTCTTC

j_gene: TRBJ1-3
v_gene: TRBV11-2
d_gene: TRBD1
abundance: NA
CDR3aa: CASSRGQGLLTPSGNTIYF
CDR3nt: TGTGCCAGCAGCCGGGGACAGGGACTTCTGACCCCCTCTGGAAACACCATATATTTT

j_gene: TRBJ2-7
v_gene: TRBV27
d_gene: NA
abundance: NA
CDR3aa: CASSPLPDTAYEQYF
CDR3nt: TGTGCCAGCAGTCCACTCCCGGACACTGCCTACGAGCAGTACTTC

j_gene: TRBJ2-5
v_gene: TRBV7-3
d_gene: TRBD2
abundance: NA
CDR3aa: CASSLTSGDFPRNF
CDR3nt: TGTGCCAGCAGCCTGACTAGCGGGGACTTCCCGAGGAACTTC

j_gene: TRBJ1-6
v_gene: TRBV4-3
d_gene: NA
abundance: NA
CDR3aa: CASSQDPRGYNSPLHF
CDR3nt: TGCGCCAGCAGCCAAGACCCCCGCGGGTATAATTCACCCCTCCACTTT

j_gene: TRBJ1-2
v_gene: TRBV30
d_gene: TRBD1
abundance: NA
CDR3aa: CAWTLQGALNYGYTF
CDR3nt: TGTGCCTGGACCTTACAGGGGGCCCTCAACTATGGCTACACCTTC

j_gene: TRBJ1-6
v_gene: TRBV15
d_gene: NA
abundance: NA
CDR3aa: CATSRTVMDSPLHF
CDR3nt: TGTGCCACCAGCAGAACAGTGATGGATTCACCCCTCCACTTT